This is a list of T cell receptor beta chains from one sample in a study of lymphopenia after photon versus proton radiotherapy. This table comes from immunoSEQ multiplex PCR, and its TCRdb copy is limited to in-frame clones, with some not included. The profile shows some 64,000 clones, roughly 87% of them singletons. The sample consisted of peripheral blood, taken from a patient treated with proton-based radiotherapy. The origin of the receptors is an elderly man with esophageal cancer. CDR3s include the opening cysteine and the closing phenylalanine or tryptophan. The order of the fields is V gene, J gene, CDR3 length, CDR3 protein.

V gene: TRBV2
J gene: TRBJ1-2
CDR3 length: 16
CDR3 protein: CASSLRDRGQGYGYTF

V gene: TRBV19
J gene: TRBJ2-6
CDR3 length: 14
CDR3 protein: CASSISSGANVLTF

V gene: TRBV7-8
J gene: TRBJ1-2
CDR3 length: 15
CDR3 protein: CASSTRDTRGYGYTF

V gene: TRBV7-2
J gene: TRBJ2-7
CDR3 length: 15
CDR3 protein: CASSTGLAGAYEQYF

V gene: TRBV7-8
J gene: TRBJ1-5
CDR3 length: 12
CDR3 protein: CASSWRDQPQHF

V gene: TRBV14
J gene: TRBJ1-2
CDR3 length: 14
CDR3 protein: CASSQRTTNYGYTF

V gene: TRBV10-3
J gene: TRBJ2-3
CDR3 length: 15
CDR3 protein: CAITRAGQGRNTQYF

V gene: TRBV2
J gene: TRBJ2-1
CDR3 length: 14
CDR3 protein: CASSEDRGGNEQFF

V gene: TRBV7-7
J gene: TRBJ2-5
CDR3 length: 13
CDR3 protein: CASSRDTQETQYF

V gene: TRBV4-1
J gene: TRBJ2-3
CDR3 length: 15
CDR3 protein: CASSSWTGHTDTQYF

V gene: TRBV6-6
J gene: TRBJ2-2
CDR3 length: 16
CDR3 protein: CASNYGGGRGTGELFF

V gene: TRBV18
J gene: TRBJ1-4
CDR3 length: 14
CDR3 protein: CASWTGLAGEKLFF

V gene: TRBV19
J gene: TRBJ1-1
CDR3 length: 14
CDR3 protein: CASSIWLANTEAFF

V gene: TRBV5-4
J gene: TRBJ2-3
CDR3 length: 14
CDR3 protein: CASSVGVETDTQYF

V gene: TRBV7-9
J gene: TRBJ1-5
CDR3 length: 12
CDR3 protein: CASTQGNQPQHF

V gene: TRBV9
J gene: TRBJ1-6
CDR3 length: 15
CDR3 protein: CASSVDWVRGSPLHF

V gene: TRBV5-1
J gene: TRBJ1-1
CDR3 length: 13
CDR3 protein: CASSNPDRFEAFF

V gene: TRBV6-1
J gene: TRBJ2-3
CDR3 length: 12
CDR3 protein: CASRSLADTQYF

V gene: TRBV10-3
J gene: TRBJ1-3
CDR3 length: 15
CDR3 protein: CAISRSLASGNTIYF